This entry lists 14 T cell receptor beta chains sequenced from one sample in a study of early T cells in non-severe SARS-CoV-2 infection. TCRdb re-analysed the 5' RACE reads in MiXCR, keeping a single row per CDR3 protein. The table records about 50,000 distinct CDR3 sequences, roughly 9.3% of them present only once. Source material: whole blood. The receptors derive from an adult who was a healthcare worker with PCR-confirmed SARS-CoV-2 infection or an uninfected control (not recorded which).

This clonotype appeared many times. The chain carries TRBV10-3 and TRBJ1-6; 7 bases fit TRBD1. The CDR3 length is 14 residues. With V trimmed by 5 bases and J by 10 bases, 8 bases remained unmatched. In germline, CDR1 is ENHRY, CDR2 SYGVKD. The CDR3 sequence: CAISSGTVGSPLHF. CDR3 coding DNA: TGTGCCATCAGTTCCGGGACAGTAGGATCACCCCTCCACTTT.

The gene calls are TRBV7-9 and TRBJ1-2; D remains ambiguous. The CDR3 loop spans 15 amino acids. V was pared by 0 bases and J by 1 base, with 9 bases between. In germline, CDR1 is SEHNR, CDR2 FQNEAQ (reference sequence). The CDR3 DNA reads TGTGCCAGCAGCTTAGCCGGCCGGATTAACTATGGCTACACCTTC. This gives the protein CASSLAGRINYGYTF.

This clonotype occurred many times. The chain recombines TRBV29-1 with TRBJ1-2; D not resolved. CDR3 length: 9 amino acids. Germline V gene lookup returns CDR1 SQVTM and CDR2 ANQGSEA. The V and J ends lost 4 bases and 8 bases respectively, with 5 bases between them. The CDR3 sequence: CSVAPGYTF. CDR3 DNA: TGCAGCGTTGCTCCCGGCTACACCTTC.

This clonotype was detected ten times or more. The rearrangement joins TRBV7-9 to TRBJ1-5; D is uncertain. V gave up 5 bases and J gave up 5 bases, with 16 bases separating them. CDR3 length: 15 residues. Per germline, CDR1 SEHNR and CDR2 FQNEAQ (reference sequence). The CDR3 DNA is TGTGCCAGCAGCCCCTTGTCGGGGTTGGATCAGCCCCAGCATTTT. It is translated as CASSPLSGLDQPQHF.

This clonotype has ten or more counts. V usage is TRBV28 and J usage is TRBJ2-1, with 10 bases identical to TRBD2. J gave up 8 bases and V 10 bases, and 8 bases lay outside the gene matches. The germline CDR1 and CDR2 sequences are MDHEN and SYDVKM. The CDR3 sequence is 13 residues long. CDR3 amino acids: CATLAGGLHEQFF. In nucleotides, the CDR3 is TGTGCCACCTTAGCGGGAGGCCTCCATGAGCAGTTCTTC.

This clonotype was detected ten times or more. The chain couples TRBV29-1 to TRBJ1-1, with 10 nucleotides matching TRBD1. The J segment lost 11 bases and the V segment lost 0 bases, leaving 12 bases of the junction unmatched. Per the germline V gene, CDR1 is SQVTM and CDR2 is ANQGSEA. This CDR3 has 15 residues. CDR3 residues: CSVEEPGQGWSGAFF. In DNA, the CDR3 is TGCAGCGTTGAAGAGCCGGGACAGGGGTGGTCCGGGGCTTTCTTT.

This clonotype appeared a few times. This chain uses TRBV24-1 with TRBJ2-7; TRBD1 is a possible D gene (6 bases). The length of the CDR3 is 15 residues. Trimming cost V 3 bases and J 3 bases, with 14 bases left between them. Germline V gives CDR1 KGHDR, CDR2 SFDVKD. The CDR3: CATSDGWGTHYEQYF. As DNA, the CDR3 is TGTGCCACCAGTGATGGATGGGGGACACACTACGAGCAGTACTTC.

In DNA form, the CDR3 reads TGTGCCAGCAGCTTAGCGACGGGAGTCGAGCAGTACTTC. Translation gives CASSLATGVEQYF. V and J are TRBV7-2 and TRBJ2-7; D possibly corresponds to TRBD2 (6 bases). CDR1 and CDR2 from the germline V gene are SGHTA and FQGNSA. This CDR3 spans 13 amino acids. The V end lost 0 bases, the J end lost 6 bases, and 9 bases lay between the germline ends.

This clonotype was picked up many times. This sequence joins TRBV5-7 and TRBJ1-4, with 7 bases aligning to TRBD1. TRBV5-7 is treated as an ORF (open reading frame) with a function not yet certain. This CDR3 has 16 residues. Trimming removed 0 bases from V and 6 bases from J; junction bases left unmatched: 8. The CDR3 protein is CASSLGRQGGYEKLFF. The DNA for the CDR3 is TGTGCCAGCAGCTTGGGGAGACAGGGCGGTTATGAAAAACTGTTTTTT.

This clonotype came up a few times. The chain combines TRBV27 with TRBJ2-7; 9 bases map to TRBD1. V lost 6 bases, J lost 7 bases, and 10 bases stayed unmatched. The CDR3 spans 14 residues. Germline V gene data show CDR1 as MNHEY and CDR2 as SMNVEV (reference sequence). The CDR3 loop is CASRLTGGSVEQYF. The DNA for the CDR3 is TGTGCCAGCAGACTGACAGGGGGATCGGTAGAGCAGTACTTC.

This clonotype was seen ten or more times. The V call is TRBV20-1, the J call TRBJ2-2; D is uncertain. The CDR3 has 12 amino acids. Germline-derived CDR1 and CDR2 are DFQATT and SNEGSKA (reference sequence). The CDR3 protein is CTLRRGTGELFF. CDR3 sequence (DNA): TGCACTCTGAGGCGTGGTACCGGGGAGCTGTTTTTT.

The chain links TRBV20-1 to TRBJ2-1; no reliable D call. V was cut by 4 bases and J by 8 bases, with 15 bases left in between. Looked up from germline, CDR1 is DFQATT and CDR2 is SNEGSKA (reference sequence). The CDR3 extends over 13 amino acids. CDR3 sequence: CSAKIPGNDEQFF. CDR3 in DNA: TGCAGTGCTAAAATCCCAGGTAACGATGAGCAGTTCTTC.

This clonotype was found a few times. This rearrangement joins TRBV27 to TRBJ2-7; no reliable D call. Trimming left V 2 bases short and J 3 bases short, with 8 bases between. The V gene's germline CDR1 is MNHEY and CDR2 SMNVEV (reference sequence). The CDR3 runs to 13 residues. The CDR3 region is CASSLLSSYEQYF. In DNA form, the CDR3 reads TGTGCCAGCAGTTTACTTTCTAGCTACGAGCAGTACTTC.

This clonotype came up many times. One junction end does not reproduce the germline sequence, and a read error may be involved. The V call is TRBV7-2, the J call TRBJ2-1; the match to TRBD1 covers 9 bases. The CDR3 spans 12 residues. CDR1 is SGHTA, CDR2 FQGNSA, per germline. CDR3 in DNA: TGTGCCAGCAGCTTCCCGGGACAGGGCCAGGTCTTC. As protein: CASSFPGQGQVF. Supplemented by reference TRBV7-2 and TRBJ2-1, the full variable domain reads GAGVSQSPSNKVTEKGKDVELRCDPISGHTALYWYRQSLGQGLEFLIYFQGNSAPDKSGLPSDRFSAERTGGSVSTLTIQRTQQEDSAVYLCASSFPGQGQVFGPGTRLTVL.